Listed below are T cell receptor beta chains from one sample, sequenced in a study of PD-1 blockade in classical Hodgkin lymphoma. The protocol was immunoSEQ multiplex PCR, while the TCRdb copy is restricted to in-frame clones and leaves out a portion. The top ten clones hold around 2.5% of a sample with tens of thousands of clones, over 90% of them seen once. The sequencing input was peripheral blood mononuclear cells (PBMCs). The receptor set was obtained from a human donor with classical Hodgkin lymphoma. Each CDR3 is given with its conserved first and last residue.

CDR3 protein,V gene,J gene
CASSPQKGLAGQVNEQFF,TRBV18,TRBJ2-1
CASSEEGTQYF,TRBV6-1,TRBJ2-5
CASSLTGEETQYF,TRBV11-3,TRBJ2-5
CASSLGTSPTGELFF,TRBV11-2,TRBJ2-2
CASSEAHGQGLYEQYF,TRBV2,TRBJ2-7
CASSVGAGNTIYF,TRBV6-1,TRBJ1-3
CASSPLTGTTDPFF,TRBV18,TRBJ2-1
CASARDTEAFF,TRBV6-5,TRBJ1-1
CASSYWRGGNEQFF,TRBV6-5,TRBJ2-1
CASSFSGEEGYTF,TRBV5-1,TRBJ1-2
CASSSDRVYGYTF,TRBV5-4,TRBJ1-2
CASSPAASGPYEQYF,TRBV5-1,TRBJ2-7
CARSFPGTHSNQPQHF,TRBV7-5,TRBJ1-5
CASSSFGKSYGYTF,TRBV6-6,TRBJ1-2
CASSRTGNNQPQHF,TRBV7-2,TRBJ1-5
CASSPSPDYGYTF,TRBV6-6,TRBJ1-2
CASSFVIQGVGAESSF,TRBV5-1,TRBJ1-2
CASSDRGSVDTQYF,TRBV6-1,TRBJ2-3
CASSESGGVRDNEQFF,TRBV6-1,TRBJ2-1
CASSPRGGQVTYEQYF,TRBV2,TRBJ2-7
CASSQEGGTPLHF,TRBV4-1,TRBJ1-6
CSVPLTGPYTEAFF,TRBV29-1,TRBJ1-1
CASSGQVSYEQYF,TRBV2,TRBJ2-7
CAWSIDSSGANVLTF,TRBV30,TRBJ2-6
CASILAGIADTQYF,TRBV2,TRBJ2-3
CASSVDVDAQTYNEQFF,TRBV9,TRBJ2-1
CASSIGQAISGANVLTF,TRBV19,TRBJ2-6
CAISMGRGTDTQYF,TRBV6-5,TRBJ2-3
CASSLGLAITDTQYF,TRBV6-5,TRBJ2-3
CASSSGGVNSPLHF,TRBV6-1,TRBJ1-6
CSVEVAGFSYEQYF,TRBV29-1,TRBJ2-7
CASSGSINEKLFF,TRBV6-6,TRBJ1-4
CASRVGPNEKLFF,TRBV6-5,TRBJ1-4
CASSQGIRYEQYF,TRBV4-1,TRBJ2-7
CASSFSPSNSPLHF,TRBV28,TRBJ1-6
CASSDFRSYNEQFF,TRBV7-9,TRBJ2-1
CASSPTSGQNYGYTF,TRBV13,TRBJ1-2
CASSEYARRTGLYGYTF,TRBV25-1,TRBJ1-2
CASSPGGGQETQYF,TRBV27,TRBJ2-5
CASSFMDLGQPQHF,TRBV5-5,TRBJ1-5
CASSPLGLAVYNEQFF,TRBV28,TRBJ2-1
CASSLAFSGTGYNEQFF,TRBV5-1,TRBJ2-1
CAISASSQGNEQFF,TRBV10-3,TRBJ2-1